This T cell receptor beta chain was captured in a study of blood T cell repertoires in COVID-19. Study at large: Nucleic acid was either cDNA or gDNA, and it came from T cells, B-cell-depleted T cells, or PBMCs.

The CDR3 covers 15 residues. V was trimmed by 1 base and J by 5 bases, leaving 14 bases between them. From germline, CDR1 is SEHNR and CDR2 FQNEAQ (reference sequence). TCRdb's table, derived via immunoSEQ multiplex PCR, lists solely in-frame clones and lacks some. The repertoire holds roughly 97,000 clones, with about 80% as singletons. The chain joins TRBV7-9 to TRBJ2-5; TRBD2 might be the D (6 bases). The sample comprised peripheral blood. This TCR was sampled from a man between 65 and 85 years old with acute or convalescent COVID-19. CDR3: CASSLGSGALETQYF. CDR3 nucleotide sequence: TGTGCCAGCAGCTTAGGGTCGGGAGCCTTGGAGACCCAGTACTTC. The entire variable domain, with the rest obtained from reference TRBV7-9 and TRBJ2-5, is as follows: DTGVSQNPRHKITKRGQNVTFRCDPISEHNRLYWYRQTLGQGPEFLTYFQNEAQLEKSRLLSDRFSAERPKGSFSTLEIQRTEQGDSAMYLCASSLGSGALETQYFGPGTRLLVL.